These 22 T cell receptor beta chains were all obtained from the same sample, sequenced in a study of T cell responses to AZD1222 COVID-19 vaccine. Sequenced by immunoSEQ multiplex PCR; TCRdb stores in-frame clones only, minus some. Of roughly 130,000 clones detected, 88% appear once; the ten largest clones hold 7.6%. Sequences were derived from peripheral blood, sampled on day 0 of AZD1222 vaccination. These receptors were collected from an adult in good health.

Only one count was recorded for this clone. The chain links TRBV19 to TRBJ2-3, with 10 positions matching TRBD2. J gave up 0 bases and V 5 bases, and 14 bases lay outside the gene matches. The germline gives CDR1 LNHDA, CDR2 SQIVND (reference sequence). This CDR3 comprises 19 residues. The CDR3 coding sequence is TGTGCCAGTAGTGGGACCATCGGGACTAGCGACCTTAGCACAGATACGCAGTATTTT. This gives the protein CASSGTIGTSDLSTDTQYF.

The chain employs TRBV24-1 and TRBJ1-4; no firm D call. This CDR3 region has 12 residues. CDR1 KGHDR and CDR2 SFDVKD come from the germline V gene. Trimming stripped 4 bases from V and 7 bases from J, with 6 bases between. The CDR3 region has the DNA TGTGCCACCAGTGAGGCGTCTGAAAAACTGTTTTTT. Translation gives CATSEASEKLFF.

The J gene is TRBJ2-5, the V gene TRBV7-2; weak D call: TRBD1 (6 bases). Germline lookup yields CDR1 SGHTA and CDR2 FQGNSA. This CDR3 spans 14 amino acids. V was clipped by 5 bases and J by 0 bases, with 10 bases between them. This CDR3 reads CASSARTDQETQYF. The CDR3 DNA reads TGTGCCAGCAGCGCACGGACAGACCAAGAGACCCAGTACTTC.

This chain connects TRBV7-9 to TRBJ1-2, with D unresolved. The CDR3 is 12 residues long. V was trimmed by 1 base and J by 5 bases, leaving 5 bases between them. Germline CDR1 SEHNR, CDR2 FQNEAQ (reference sequence). The CDR3 region has the DNA TGTGCCAGCAGCTTAGTCGATTATGGCTACACCTTC. Amino acid sequence: CASSLVDYGYTF.

The V and J genes are TRBV27 and TRBJ2-7; no clear D. Trimming stripped 5 bases from V and 0 bases from J, with 17 bases between. The CDR3 has 16 amino acids. The germline V gene has CDR1 MNHEY and CDR2 SMNVEV (reference sequence). The CDR3 protein is CASSPPPGRSSYEQYF. The CDR3 DNA reads TGTGCCAGCAGTCCACCCCCGGGCAGGAGCTCCTACGAGCAGTACTTC.

The CDR3 DNA is TGCGCCAGCAGCCTCACGACAGTTGAAGCTTTCTTT. Its protein is CASSLTTVEAFF. The V gene is TRBV5-1, the J gene TRBJ1-1; weak D call: TRBD1 (5 bases). The CDR3 runs to 12 residues. The V end lost 4 bases, the J end lost 7 bases, and 11 bases lay between the germline ends. Germline assignment: CDR1 SGHRS and CDR2 YFSETQ.

The J gene is TRBJ1-5, the V gene TRBV29-1, with 7 bases lining up with TRBD1. The germline CDR1 and CDR2 sequences are SQVTM and ANQGSEA. V gave up 4 bases and J gave up 7 bases; unmatched junction bases: 10. This CDR3 has 14 residues. CDR3 loop: CSVGQGSKGQPQHF. DNA of the CDR3: TGCAGCGTTGGACAGGGTAGTAAGGGCCAGCCCCAGCATTTT.

This chain connects TRBV7-9 to TRBJ2-1, with TRBD2 as a possible D gene (5 bases). The germline V and J ends were trimmed by 2 bases and 8 bases, with 13 bases remaining between them. The CDR3 runs 14 residues. Looked up from germline, CDR1 is SEHNR and CDR2 is FQNEAQ (reference sequence). This chain's CDR3 is CASSLQLPGDEQFF. CDR3 bases: TGTGCCAGCAGCTTACAACTTCCCGGGGATGAGCAGTTCTTC.

The chain is built from TRBV5-1 and TRBJ2-1; 7 positions match TRBD1. This CDR3 region has 15 residues. Trimming cost V 4 bases and J 4 bases; bases outside gene matches: 8. CDR1 is SGHRS and CDR2 is YFSETQ in the germline V gene. The CDR3 DNA reads TGCGCCAGCAGCCTGGGACAGATACTTTACAATGAGCAGTTCTTC. Its translation: CASSLGQILYNEQFF.

This chain links TRBV5-4 with TRBJ1-1, with 8 bases fitting TRBD1. The CDR3 contains 13 residues. With 6 bases clipped from V and 10 bases from J, the junction kept 11 bases outside the gene matches. CDR1 and CDR2 (germline): SGHNT, YYREEE (reference sequence). CDR3 bases: TGTGCCAGCACCTTATGGGATACAGGGGGAGCTTTCTTT. Its protein product is CASTLWDTGGAFF.

The V call is TRBV14, the J call TRBJ1-2, with 10 bases fitting TRBD1. Germline V CDR1 and CDR2: SGHDN, FVKESK. This CDR3 comprises 13 residues. V lost 4 bases, J lost 7 bases, and 3 bases stayed unmatched. The CDR3, as DNA: TGTGCCAGCAGCCTAGGGACAGGGGCTGGCTACACCTTC. Translated, it gives CASSLGTGAGYTF.

The chain links TRBV5-4 to TRBJ1-4, with 9 bases aligning to TRBD1. The CDR3 spans 14 residues. Germline CDR1 and CDR2: SGHNT and YYREEE (reference sequence). V trimming: 4 bases; J trimming: 10 bases; junction bases outside the gene matches: 8. CDR3 amino acids: CASSPDRGLGKLFF. The CDR3 DNA sequence: TGTGCCAGCAGCCCGGACAGGGGCTTGGGAAAACTGTTTTTT.

A note on this clone: Other DNA sequences in the same sample also yield this CDR3. The gene calls are TRBV5-5 and TRBJ1-5, with D uncertain. From germline, CDR1 is SGHKS and CDR2 YYEKEE (reference sequence). The V end lost 0 bases, the J end lost 0 bases, and 7 bases lay between the germline ends. The CDR3 runs to 15 residues. For the CDR3, the DNA is TGTGCCAGCAGCTTGGGCGGGGATAGCAATCAGCCCCAGCATTTT. Amino acid sequence: CASSLGGDSNQPQHF. The full variable domain, its missing parts supplied by reference TRBV5-5 and TRBJ1-5, is DAGVTQSPTHLIKTRGQQVTLRCSPISGHKSVSWYQQVLGQGPQFIFQYYEKEERGRGNFPDRFSARQFPNYSSELNVNALLLGDSALYLCASSLGGDSNQPQHFGDGTRLSIL.

The CDR3 here is CSASNGNTEAFF. The CDR3 bases are TGCAGTGCTAGTAATGGGAACACTGAAGCTTTCTTT. The chain uses TRBV20-1 and TRBJ1-1; D is uncertain. V lost 3 bases and J lost 1, with 6 bases in between. CDR1 and CDR2 (germline): DFQATT, SNEGSKA (reference sequence). This CDR3 region has 12 residues.

This chain uses TRBV5-6 with TRBJ1-3, with D uncertain. V lost 0 bases to trimming and J lost 0 bases, with 13 bases between them. The CDR3 extends over 17 amino acids. The germline V gene has CDR1 SGHDT and CDR2 YYEEEE. In DNA, the CDR3 is TGTGCCAGCAGCTTGGGTGCCAGGCCTAGCTCTGGAAACACCATATATTTT. As protein: CASSLGARPSSGNTIYF.

Here the CDR3 DNA reads TGCGCCAGCAGCTTGGACCCCGGGGGCAATCAGCCCCAGCATTTT. Translated, it gives CASSLDPGGNQPQHF. The chain couples TRBV5-1 to TRBJ1-5, with D hard to call. V was pared by 0 bases and J by 2 bases, with 9 bases between. This CDR3 comprises 15 residues. The germline CDR1 and CDR2 sequences are SGHRS and YFSETQ.

The chain uses TRBV2 and TRBJ1-4; D gene ambiguous. The V end was cut by 8 bases, the J end by 3 bases, with 13 bases between. CDR3 length: 14 amino acids. The germline V gene encodes CDR1 SNHLY and CDR2 FYNNEI. CDR3 protein: CASRAVAANEKLFF. Here the CDR3 DNA reads TGTGCCAGCCGAGCGGTCGCGGCTAATGAAAAACTGTTTTTT.

The chain employs TRBV3-1 (or the pseudogene TRBV3-2) and TRBJ2-1, with TRBD2 matching 8 bases. This CDR3 contains 16 residues. V was clipped by 0 bases and J by 5 bases; unmatched bases: 6. Germline CDR1 is LGHDT and CDR2 is YNNKEL (reference sequence). The CDR3 DNA follows: TGTGCCAGCAGCCAAGATTGGAGCGGGGGAAACAATGAGCAGTTCTTC. Translating it yields CASSQDWSGGNNEQFF.

This chain joins TRBV7-9 and TRBJ1-1; TRBD1 might be the D (5 bases). Germline-derived CDR1 and CDR2 are SEHNR and FQNEAQ (reference sequence). The CDR3 contains 16 residues. Trimming took off 2 bases at V and 1 base at J, with 14 bases between the two ends. This chain's CDR3 is CASSLWPGFGNTEAFF. CDR3 bases: TGTGCCAGCAGCTTATGGCCAGGGTTTGGGAACACTGAAGCTTTCTTT.

This clone turned up a few times. This rearrangement joins TRBV28 to TRBJ1-1; D is ambiguous. The germline gives CDR1 MDHEN, CDR2 SYDVKM. The CDR3 runs to 14 residues. Trimming cost V 10 bases and J 7 bases, with 22 bases left between them. CDR3 protein: CATNTLDAAGEAFF. The CDR3 nucleotides read TGTGCCACCAATACACTGGACGCTGCTGGTGAAGCTTTCTTT.

J is TRBJ1-4 and V is TRBV10-1; D is perhaps TRBD1 (5 bases). V shed 10 bases and J shed 3 bases, with 27 bases lying between them. This CDR3 comprises 18 residues. Germline V gene sequence: CDR1 WNHNN, CDR2 SYGVQD (reference sequence). This chain's CDR3 is CATFRGRSLIGANEKLFF. CDR3 in DNA: TGCGCCACCTTTCGGGGACGGAGCCTTATCGGGGCTAATGAAAAACTGTTTTTT.

The chain combines TRBV28 with TRBJ1-2; 7 positions match TRBD1. Germline V gives CDR1 MDHEN, CDR2 SYDVKM. Losses at the gene ends were 5 bases for V and 2 bases for J; bases not matched to a gene: 11. The CDR3 is 16 residues long. CDR3 protein: CASSVAGQEGNYGYTF. Written as DNA, the CDR3 is TGTGCCAGCAGTGTCGCCGGACAGGAAGGCAACTATGGCTACACCTTC.